These T cell receptor beta chains were read from a single sample in a study of cytomegalovirus exposure and HLA in healthy donors. Clones were sequenced by immunoSEQ multiplex PCR, and TCRdb holds only the in-frame ones, with some missing. The repertoire holds 100,000 to 120,000 clones, with around four fifths as singletons. Sequences were obtained from PBMCs. The receptors come from a woman aged 60-75 years in good health and CMV-seropositive. Each CDR3 is given with its conserved first and last residue. D genes are given only for firm matches. The listing skips clone size in some rows; elsewhere it reads once, few, many or a size class.

V gene	D gene	clone size	CDR3 length	J gene	CDR3 protein	CDR3 DNA
TRBV5-1	TRBD2	NA	17	TRBJ2-7	CASSLEYGGSGSYEQYF	TGCGCCAGCAGCTTGGAATACGGCGGGAGTGGTTCCTACGAGCAGTACTTC
TRBV4-2	TRBD2	NA	17	TRBJ2-1	CASSQGPTSGRGDEQFF	TGTGCCAGCAGCCAAGGACCGACTAGCGGTAGAGGAGATGAGCAGTTCTTC
TRBV4-1	NA	once	12	TRBJ2-7	CASSRVGAEQYF	TGCGCCAGCAGCCGCGTAGGGGCGGAGCAGTACTTC
TRBV2	TRBD1	NA	14	TRBJ2-3	CASSGRNTGGTQYF	TGTGCCAGCAGTGGGAGAAACACAGGGGGTACGCAGTATTTT
TRBV4-1	NA	NA	15	TRBJ2-2	CASSQPTGGSGELFF	TGCGCCAGCAGCCAACCGACCGGGGGATCCGGGGAGCTGTTTTTT
TRBV5-1	TRBD1	NA	16	TRBJ1-5	CASSPAGQGRGQPQHF	TGCGCCAGCAGCCCTGCCGGACAGGGTCGAGGTCAGCCCCAGCATTTT
TRBV2	TRBD2	NA	15	TRBJ2-1	CASSERLAGYNEQFF	TGTGCCAGCAGTGAAAGACTAGCGGGATACAATGAGCAGTTCTTC
TRBV21-1	NA	NA	16	TRBJ2-3	CASSKGGLALSDTQYF	TGTGCCAGCAGCAAAGGGGGACTAGCGTTGTCAGATACGCAGTATTTT
TRBV5-4	TRBD1	few	13	TRBJ1-2	CASRPTGAYGYTF	TGTGCCAGCAGGCCGACAGGGGCCTATGGCTACACCTTC
TRBV29-1	TRBD2	NA	13	TRBJ2-3	CSATSGSTDTQYF	TGCAGCGCTACTAGCGGGAGCACAGATACGCAGTATTTT
TRBV20-1	NA	few	11	TRBJ2-3	CSASQSDTQYF	TGCAGTGCTAGCCAATCAGATACGCAGTATTTT
TRBV5-1	NA	NA	16	TRBJ1-5	CASSLGTTNSNQPQHF	TGCGCCAGCAGCTTGGGGACAACTAATAGCAATCAGCCCCAGCATTTT
TRBV4-1	NA	NA	18	TRBJ2-1	CASNQYREKRASYNEQFF	TGCGCCAGCAACCAATACCGGGAAAAGCGGGCCTCCTACAATGAGCAGTTCTTC
TRBV5-6	TRBD1	NA	13	TRBJ1-2	CASSFRQGDGYTF	TGTGCCAGCAGCTTCCGACAGGGAGATGGCTACACCTTC
TRBV27	NA	NA	14	TRBJ1-2	CASSPGWSNYGYTF	TGTGCCAGCAGCCCCGGTTGGTCTAACTATGGCTACACCTTC
TRBV28	TRBD2	NA	14	TRBJ2-7	CASNTAGGNYEQYF	TGTGCCAGCAATACGGCGGGAGGCAACTACGAGCAGTACTTC
TRBV4-1	NA	NA	17	TRBJ1-6	CASSQVILSSYNSPLHF	TGCGCCAGCAGCCAGGTGATTTTGAGCTCCTATAATTCACCCCTCCACTTT
TRBV7-9	TRBD2	NA	16	TRBJ2-1	CSSSFDIAGEDNEQFF	TGTTCCAGCAGCTTTGATATAGCGGGAGAGGACAATGAGCAGTTCTTC
TRBV6-1	TRBD2	NA	13	TRBJ2-7	CASSKREIHEQYF	TGTGCCAGCAGTAAGCGGGAGATCCACGAGCAGTACTTC
TRBV6-6	NA	once	13	TRBJ1-1	CASSGGTAPEAFF	TGTGCCAGCAGCGGCGGGACCGCGCCTGAAGCTTTCTTT
TRBV12-2	NA	NA	15	TRBJ2-1	CASRRRTGGLYEQFF	TGTGCAAGTCGCCGCAGGACGGGAGGTTTGTATGAGCAGTTCTTC
TRBV9	TRBD2	NA	15	TRBJ2-1	CASSSSGSSYNEQFF	TGTGCCAGCAGTTCGAGCGGGAGTTCCTACAATGAGCAGTTCTTC
TRBV15	NA	NA	14	TRBJ2-5	CATSRIQVQETQYF	TGTGCCACCAGCAGAATACAAGTCCAAGAGACCCAGTACTTC
TRBV9	TRBD2	NA	16	TRBJ2-2	CASSVVASGGTGELFF	TGTGCCAGCAGCGTAGTTGCTAGCGGGGGCACCGGGGAGCTGTTTTTT
TRBV9	NA	NA	15	TRBJ1-4	CASSVAQGDNEKLFF	TGTGCCAGCAGCGTAGCTCAGGGTGATAATGAAAAACTGTTTTTT
TRBV6-5	NA	NA	14	TRBJ2-7	CASRPRGNTKEQYF	TGTGCCAGCAGGCCCAGGGGAAATACGAAGGAGCAGTACTTC
TRBV13	TRBD2	NA	16	TRBJ2-1	CASSPGLAGTYNEQFF	TGTGCCAGCAGCCCAGGACTAGCGGGGACCTACAATGAGCAGTTCTTC
TRBV12-2	NA	NA	17	TRBJ2-3	CASRFGGGAHATDTQYF	NA
TRBV28	NA	NA	15	TRBJ2-3	CASSLPSVITDTQYF	TGTGCCAGCAGTCTCCCTAGCGTCATCACAGATACGCAGTATTTT
TRBV28	NA	NA	12	TRBJ1-5	CASRTTGKDQHF	TGTGCCAGCAGGACAACAGGGAAGGACCAGCATTTT
TRBV7-9	TRBD2	once	15	TRBJ2-7	CASSQRETRLTEQYF	TGTGCCAGCAGCCAGCGGGAGACCAGACTCACCGAGCAGTACTTC
TRBV5-6	NA	once	15	TRBJ2-1	CASSLQQNSYNEQFF	TGTGCCAGCAGCTTGCAACAGAACTCCTACAATGAGCAGTTCTTC
TRBV10-3	NA	NA	14	TRBJ1-4	CAISDARADEKLFF	TGTGCCATCAGTGACGCCAGGGCTGACGAAAAACTGTTTTTT
TRBV4-2	TRBD2	NA	14	TRBJ2-7	CASSQKLAGATQYF	TGTGCCAGCAGCCAAAAGCTAGCGGGGGCAACGCAGTACTTC
TRBV28	TRBD1	once	14	TRBJ1-4	CASSSGQGSEKLFF	TGTGCCAGCAGTTCTGGACAGGGAAGTGAAAAACTGTTTTTT
TRBV6-5	TRBD1	few	14	TRBJ1-4	CASKETGPRRKLFF	TGTGCCAGCAAGGAGACAGGGCCTAGGAGAAAGCTGTTTTTT
TRBV9	TRBD1	NA	14	TRBJ2-7	CASSVGTGFHEQYF	TGTGCCAGCAGCGTGGGGACAGGGTTCCACGAGCAGTACTTC
TRBV5-4	TRBD1	NA	14	TRBJ2-1	CASSRDSRLDEQFF	TGTGCCAGCAGCCGGGACAGCCGGTTGGATGAGCAGTTCTTC
TRBV4-2	TRBD2	once	15	TRBJ2-7	CASSQVAGGDYEQYF	TGTGCCAGCAGCCAGGTAGCGGGAGGAGACTACGAGCAGTACTTC